This is a list of T cell receptor beta chains from one sample in a study of T cell responses to AZD1222 COVID-19 vaccine. The repertoire was sequenced with immunoSEQ multiplex PCR; TCRdb's copy has only in-frame clones and lacks some. The data show 84,000 or so clones, over 75% seen once. The sequencing used peripheral blood, collected on day 0 of MenACWY control vaccination. These receptors were taken from an adult in good health. Both conserved end residues are part of each CDR3. The order of the fields is D gene, J gene, clone size, V gene, CDR3 DNA, CDR3 protein. D genes are given only for firm matches. Size is omitted from some rows. Given values are once, few, many or a class for expanded clones.

TRBD2 | TRBJ2-5 | once | TRBV7-8 | TGTGCCAGCAGCTTAGTACCCTCGTATCTAGCGGGCCAAGAGACCCAGTACTTC | CASSLVPSYLAGQETQYF
- | TRBJ2-5 | - | TRBV19 | TGTGCCAGTAGCGCGGGGGCCGGTGAGACCCAGTACTTC | CASSAGAGETQYF
- | TRBJ2-2 | - | TRBV6-4 | TGTGCCAGCAGTGACCGGGCGGGGACCGGGGAGCTGTTTTTT | CASSDRAGTGELFF
- | TRBJ2-3 | - | TRBV7-9 | TGTGCCAGCAGCCTAGACCTTCCAGATACGCAGTATTTT | CASSLDLPDTQYF
TRBD2 | TRBJ2-1 | - | TRBV28 | TGTGCCAGCAGTATCTGGCGGGGGGGCGTCAATGAGCAGTTCTTC | CASSIWRGGVNEQFF
TRBD1 | TRBJ1-2 | - | TRBV6-1 | TGTGCCAGCAGTGATCAGGGGGTATCTAACTATGGCTACACCTTC | CASSDQGVSNYGYTF
- | TRBJ1-2 | - | TRBV18 | TGTGCCAGCTCAGCCAACAGGGACGGCTACACCTTC | CASSANRDGYTF
TRBD1 | TRBJ1-2 | - | TRBV19 | TGTGCCAGTAGTCAACCACAGGGGGCCTATGGCTACACCTTC | CASSQPQGAYGYTF
- | TRBJ2-6 | few | TRBV7-8 | TGTGCCAGCAGCACCTCGGGGGCCAACGTCCTGACTTTC | CASSTSGANVLTF
TRBD2 | TRBJ2-3 | - | TRBV9 | TGTGCCAGCAGCCGGACTAGCGGGGTCGCAGATACGCAGTATTTT | CASSRTSGVADTQYF
TRBD1 | TRBJ1-5 | - | TRBV19 | TGTGCCAGTGACGGGGCTATAGGGGGCCAGGGCAATCAGCCCCAGCATTTT | CASDGAIGGQGNQPQHF
- | TRBJ1-3 | - | TRBV5-6 | TGTGCCAGCAGCTTCGGCAGGCAGGGGGGAAACACCATATATTTT | CASSFGRQGGNTIYF
TRBD1 | TRBJ1-2 | - | TRBV19 | TGTGCCAGTAGTCTAGGACAGGGGGCTAACTATGGCTACACCTTC | CASSLGQGANYGYTF
TRBD1 | TRBJ1-2 | medium-sized | TRBV7-9 | TGTGCCAGCAGCTCCTCGGGACAGGGGGATTACAACTATGGCTACACCTTC | CASSSSGQGDYNYGYTF
TRBD2 | TRBJ2-1 | - | TRBV5-4 | TGTGCCAGCAGCTTGGGATCCTGGGACTATAGTGAGCAGTTCTTC | CASSLGSWDYSEQFF
TRBD2 | TRBJ2-3 | - | TRBV30 | TGTGCCTGGACCATCGGGACTACTGGAGATACGCAGTATTTT | CAWTIGTTGDTQYF
- | TRBJ2-3 | - | TRBV22-1 | TGTCCTGGGGCTAACGATGCCCCTCATAGCACAGATACGCAGTATTTT | CPGANDAPHSTDTQYF
TRBD1 | TRBJ2-2 | - | TRBV19 | TGTGCCAGTACCCCAGGGGGAAGCACCGGGGAGCTGTTTTTT | CASTPGGSTGELFF
- | TRBJ2-3 | - | TRBV28 | TGTGCCAGCAAATCTCGGGGGAAGTTGACGCAGTATTTT | CASKSRGKLTQYF
TRBD1 | TRBJ1-2 | - | TRBV5-1 | TGCGCCAGCAGCTTGGCCCCGGGACAGTACTATGGCTACACCTTC | CASSLAPGQYYGYTF
TRBD1 | TRBJ1-5 | - | TRBV7-6 | TGTGCCAGCAGCTTAGTTGCAGGGGGCACCAATCAGCCCCAGCATTTT | CASSLVAGGTNQPQHF
- | TRBJ1-2 | - | TRBV4-1 | TGCGCCAGCAGCCAAGATCGGGGGGTAGGCTACACCTTC | CASSQDRGVGYTF
- | TRBJ1-3 | - | TRBV18 | TGTGCCAGCTCACCACCAGGGTTCTCTGGAAACACCATATATTTT | CASSPPGFSGNTIYF
TRBD1 | TRBJ2-3 | - | TRBV7-2 | TGTGCCAGCAGCTTGGACAGGGGCACAGATACGCAGTATTTT | CASSLDRGTDTQYF
TRBD1 | TRBJ1-4 | - | TRBV6-5 | TGTGCCAGCAATTGGGACAGGGGTGAAAAACTGTTTTTT | CASNWDRGEKLFF
TRBD1 | TRBJ1-2 | - | TRBV25-1 | TGTGCCAGCAGTGCGCCCATCGGACAGGGTAGGGACTATGGCTACACCTTC | CASSAPIGQGRDYGYTF
TRBD1 | TRBJ2-7 | - | TRBV30 | TGTGGACAGGGGCCACTTTCCGAGCAGTACTTC | CGQGPLSEQYF
TRBD1 | TRBJ1-5 | few | TRBV2 | TGTGCCAGCAGTGAAAACGCAGGGGGAAGCAATCAGCCCCAGCATTTT | CASSENAGGSNQPQHF
TRBD1 | TRBJ1-3 | few | TRBV5-5 | TGTGCCAGCAGCTTGGCGGAGGGGGCCGCCTCTGGAAACACCATATATTTT | CASSLAEGAASGNTIYF
- | TRBJ2-5 | - | TRBV28 | TGTGCCAGCAGCCGAAGGGGGGGCCGGGGGACCCAGTACTTC | CASSRRGGRGTQYF
- | TRBJ2-1 | - | TRBV19 | TGTGCCAGTAGTATGACTGGGAATGAGCAGTTCTTC | CASSMTGNEQFF
- | TRBJ1-5 | - | TRBV5-4 | TGTGCCAGCAGCTTGGGTGGGGTTGGGCAGCCCCAGCATTTT | CASSLGGVGQPQHF
- | TRBJ2-5 | - | TRBV24-1 | TGTGCCACCGGTCAGGGGGAGACCCAGTACTTC | CATGQGETQYF